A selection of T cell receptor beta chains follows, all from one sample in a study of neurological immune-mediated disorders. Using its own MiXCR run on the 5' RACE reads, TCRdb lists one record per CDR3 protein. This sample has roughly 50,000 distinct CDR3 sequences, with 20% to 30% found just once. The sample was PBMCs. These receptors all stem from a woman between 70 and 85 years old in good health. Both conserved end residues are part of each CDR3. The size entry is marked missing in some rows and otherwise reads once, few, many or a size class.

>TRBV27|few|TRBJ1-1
CASSLSVAGGTEAFF
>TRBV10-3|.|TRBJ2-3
CAISEGRGGYTDTQYF
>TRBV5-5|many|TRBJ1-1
CASSFGAGVDTEAFF
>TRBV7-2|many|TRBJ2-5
CASSLLGLGETQYF
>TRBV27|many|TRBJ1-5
CASGGISGTTQPQHF
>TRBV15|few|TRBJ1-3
CATSNRAGGNTIYF
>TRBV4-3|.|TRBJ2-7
CASSQALRQPHEQYF
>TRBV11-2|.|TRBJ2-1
CASSLSQGTYNERFF
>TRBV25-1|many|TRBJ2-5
CASSEGSGPYQETQYF
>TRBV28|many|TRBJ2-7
CASSLGDRTGEQYF
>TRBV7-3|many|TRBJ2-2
CASSLLGGNTGELFF
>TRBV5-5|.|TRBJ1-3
CASSFEAGNTIYF
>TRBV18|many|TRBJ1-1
CASSPTGGLNTEAFF
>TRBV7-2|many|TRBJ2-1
CASSFSLNEQFF
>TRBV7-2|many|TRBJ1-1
CASSPGHPGSAFF
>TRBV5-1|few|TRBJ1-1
CASSQTGVLNTEAFF
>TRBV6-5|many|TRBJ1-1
CASSYGPQAFF
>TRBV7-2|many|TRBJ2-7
CASSPARDLSSYEQYF
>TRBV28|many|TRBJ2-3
CASSLGLIGTQYF
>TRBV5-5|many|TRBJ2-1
CASSLVRQGNEQFF
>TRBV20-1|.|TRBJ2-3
CSARDSAGTDTQYF
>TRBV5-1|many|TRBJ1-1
CASTKGQEDEAFF
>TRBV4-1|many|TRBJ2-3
CASSQETAGGIDTQYF
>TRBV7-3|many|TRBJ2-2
CASSHEGNTGELFF
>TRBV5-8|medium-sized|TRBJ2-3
CASSLEGSGGTDTQYF
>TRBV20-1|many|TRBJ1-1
CSARRTASNTEAFF
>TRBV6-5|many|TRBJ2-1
CASSKGQSSYNEQFF
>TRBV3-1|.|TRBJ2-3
CASSPRGSVRDTQYF
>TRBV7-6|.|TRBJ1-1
CASSRDRAGNTEAFF
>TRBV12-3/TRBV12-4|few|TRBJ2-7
CASSLVRGTAYEQYF
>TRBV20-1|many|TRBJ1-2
CSARDRGSYGYTF
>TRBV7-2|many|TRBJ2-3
CASSLADAGLGVTQYF
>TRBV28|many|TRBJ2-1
CASRVSSGNNEQFF
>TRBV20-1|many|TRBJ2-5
CSARDSPSGGGETQYF
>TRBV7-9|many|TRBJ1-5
CASSLDLDPQHF
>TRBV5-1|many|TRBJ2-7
CASSRQGASAGGLRDEQYF
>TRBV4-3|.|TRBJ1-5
CASSQDNMGDQPQHF
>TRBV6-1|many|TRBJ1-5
CASGQPQHF
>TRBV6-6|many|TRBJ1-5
CASRDRGAPGNQPQHF
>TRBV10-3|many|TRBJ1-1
CAITPFRENTEAFF
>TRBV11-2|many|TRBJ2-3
CASSSLLDYPSADTQYF
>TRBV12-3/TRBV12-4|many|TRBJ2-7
CASSFYGLEQYF
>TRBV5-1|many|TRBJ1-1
CASTAWGQGDEAFF
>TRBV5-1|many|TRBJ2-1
CASSLVLGQNNEQFF
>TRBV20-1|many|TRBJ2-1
CSARRASGSGNEQFF
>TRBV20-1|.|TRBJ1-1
CSARVTGNTEAFF
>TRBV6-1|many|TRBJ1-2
CASSEGAGSLYGYTF
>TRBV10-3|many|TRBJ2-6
CAISEHGQGAGANVLTF
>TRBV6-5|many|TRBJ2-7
CASSTDRAAYEQYF